This TCR beta chain was profiled in a study of blood T cell repertoires in COVID-19. Study summary: PBMCs, B-cell-depleted T cells, or T cells provided the cDNA or gDNA that made up the material.

The CDR3 extends over 14 amino acids. Germline CDR1 reads WSHSY; CDR2 reads SAAADI. Trimming took off 3 bases at V and 5 bases at J, with 14 bases between the two ends. The data were produced by immunoSEQ multiplex PCR, yet TCRdb's version contains in-frame clones alone and is incomplete. The sample consists of 200,000 to 250,000 clones, roughly 76% of them appearing once. The chain links TRBV10-2 to TRBJ2-7; possible D gene TRBD2, 6 bases. This receptor was identified in a woman older than 75 with COVID-19, enrolled during active disease. Input material: peripheral blood. DNA of the CDR3: TGCGCCAGCAGTGAAACTAGCCGGCCTGACGAGCAGTACTTC. This codes for CASSETSRPDEQYF.